This entry describes one T cell receptor beta chain. These data originate in a study of T cell changes during pregnancy in multiple sclerosis. There are 16 residues in the CDR3. The trim removed 5 bases at V and 4 bases at J, leaving 6 bases unmatched. Germline CDR1 reads MNHEY; CDR2 reads SMNVEV (reference sequence). Method: immunoSEQ multiplex PCR; TCRdb's copy keeps in-frame clones and lacks some. The sample holds roughly 60,000 clones, around nine tenths seen once. J is TRBJ2-6 and V is TRBV27; TRBD1 aligns across 9 bases. The sample consisted of peripheral blood, taken before pregnancy. This TCR derives from a female donor with multiple sclerosis, enrolled in a pregnancy study. CDR3 residues: CASSTGTGTGANVLTF. The CDR3 DNA sequence: TGTGCCAGCAGTACCGGGACAGGGACCGGGGCCAACGTCCTGACTTTC.